This T cell receptor beta chain was obtained from a study of blood T cell repertoires in COVID-19. Study at large: Nucleic acid was either cDNA or gDNA, and it came from T cells, B-cell-depleted T cells, or PBMCs.

The protocol was immunoSEQ multiplex PCR, while the TCRdb copy is restricted to in-frame clones and leaves out a portion. The sample yields fewer than 250,000 clones, roughly 90% seen once. The study drew participants aged about 18 to 89 years from some 24 US areas. Cohort placement rested on clinical history that participants reported themselves. This clonotype originated in a man younger than 40 who had been exposed to COVID-19. The specimen sequenced was PBMCs or T cells enriched from blood (not recorded which).

The CDR3 DNA reads TGTGCCAGCAGCTTAGATCAGGGCCACGAGCAGTACTTC. Translation gives CASSLDQGHEQYF. This chain links TRBV7-2 with TRBJ2-7; tentatively, D is TRBD1 (5 bases). V was clipped by 1 base and J by 5 bases, with 9 bases between them. The CDR3 is 13 residues long. The germline CDR1 and CDR2 sequences are SGHTA and FQGNSA.